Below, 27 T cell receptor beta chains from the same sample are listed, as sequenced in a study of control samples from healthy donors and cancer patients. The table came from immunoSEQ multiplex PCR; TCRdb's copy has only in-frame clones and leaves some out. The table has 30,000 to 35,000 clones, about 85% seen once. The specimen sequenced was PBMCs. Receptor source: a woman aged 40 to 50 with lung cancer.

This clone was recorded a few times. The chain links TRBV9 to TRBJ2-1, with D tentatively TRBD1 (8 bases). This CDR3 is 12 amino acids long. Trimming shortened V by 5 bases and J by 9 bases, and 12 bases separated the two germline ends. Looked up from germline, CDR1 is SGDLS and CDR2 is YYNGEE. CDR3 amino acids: CASRQGEGEQFF. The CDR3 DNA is TGTGCCAGCAGACAGGGGGAGGGTGAGCAGTTCTTC. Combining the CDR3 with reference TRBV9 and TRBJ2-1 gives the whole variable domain DSGVTQTPKHLITATGQRVTLRCSPRSGDLSVYWYQQSLDQGLQFLIQYYNGEERAKGNILERFSAQQFPDLHSELNLSSLELGDSALYFCASRQGEGEQFFGPGTRLTVL.

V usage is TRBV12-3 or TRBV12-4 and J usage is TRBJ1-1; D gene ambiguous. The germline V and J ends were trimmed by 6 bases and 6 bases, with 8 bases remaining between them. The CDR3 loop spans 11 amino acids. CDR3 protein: CASRQYAEAFF. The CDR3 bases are TGTGCCAGCAGACAGTACGCTGAAGCTTTCTTT.

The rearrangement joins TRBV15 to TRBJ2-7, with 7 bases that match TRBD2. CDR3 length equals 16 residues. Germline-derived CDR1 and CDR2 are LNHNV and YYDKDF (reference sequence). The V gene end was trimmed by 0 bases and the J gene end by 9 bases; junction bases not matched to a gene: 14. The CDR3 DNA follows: TGTGCCACCAGCAGAGATCCGGGACGACTATGGGAGGGGCAGTACTTC. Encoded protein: CATSRDPGRLWEGQYF.

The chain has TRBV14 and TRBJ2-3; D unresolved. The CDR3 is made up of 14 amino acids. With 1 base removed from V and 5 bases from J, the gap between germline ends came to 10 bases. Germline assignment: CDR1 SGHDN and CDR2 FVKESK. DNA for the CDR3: TGTGCCAGCAGCCAAGTTCTGGGATTAGATACGCAGTATTTT. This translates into CASSQVLGLDTQYF.

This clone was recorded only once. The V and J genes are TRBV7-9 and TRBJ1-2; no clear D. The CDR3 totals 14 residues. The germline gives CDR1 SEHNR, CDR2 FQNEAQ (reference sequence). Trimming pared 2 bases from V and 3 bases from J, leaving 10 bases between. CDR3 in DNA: TGTGCCAGCAGCTTACAAAATGCCTACTATGGCTACACCTTC. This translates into CASSLQNAYYGYTF.

DNA for the CDR3: TGCAGTGCTAGTCGTCCAGGGGACGGCTACACCTTC. It is translated as CSASRPGDGYTF. This rearrangement joins TRBV20-1 to TRBJ1-2; the D gene is possibly TRBD1 (6 bases). Germline V gives CDR1 DFQATT, CDR2 SNEGSKA (reference sequence). V was pared by 3 bases and J by 8 bases, with 13 bases between. The CDR3 runs 12 residues.

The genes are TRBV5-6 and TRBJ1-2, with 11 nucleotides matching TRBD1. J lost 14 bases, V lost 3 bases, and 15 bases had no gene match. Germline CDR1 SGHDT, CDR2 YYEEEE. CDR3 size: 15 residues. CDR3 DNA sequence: TGTGCCAGCAGCTCGAAGGACAGGGGGCGAGGGGGCGGTACCTTC. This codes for CASSSKDRGRGGGTF.

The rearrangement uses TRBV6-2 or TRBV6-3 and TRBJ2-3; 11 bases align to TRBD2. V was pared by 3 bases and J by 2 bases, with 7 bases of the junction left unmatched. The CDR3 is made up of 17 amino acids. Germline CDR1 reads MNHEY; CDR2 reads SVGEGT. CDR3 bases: TGTGCCAGCAGTTATCCGTCTAGCGGGGGGAACACAGATACGCAGTATTTT. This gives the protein CASSYPSSGGNTDTQYF.

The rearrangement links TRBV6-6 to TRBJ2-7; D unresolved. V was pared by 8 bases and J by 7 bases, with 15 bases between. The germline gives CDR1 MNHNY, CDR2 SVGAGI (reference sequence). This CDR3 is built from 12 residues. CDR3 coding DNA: TGTGCCAGCGGATACCTTGGAAGGGAGCAGTACTTC. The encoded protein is CASGYLGREQYF.

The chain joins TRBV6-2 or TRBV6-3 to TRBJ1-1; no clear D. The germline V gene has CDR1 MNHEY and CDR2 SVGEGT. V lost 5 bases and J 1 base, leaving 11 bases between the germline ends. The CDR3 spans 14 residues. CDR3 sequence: CASSHRKTNTEAFF. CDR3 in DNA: TGTGCCAGCAGTCACCGGAAAACGAACACTGAAGCTTTCTTT.

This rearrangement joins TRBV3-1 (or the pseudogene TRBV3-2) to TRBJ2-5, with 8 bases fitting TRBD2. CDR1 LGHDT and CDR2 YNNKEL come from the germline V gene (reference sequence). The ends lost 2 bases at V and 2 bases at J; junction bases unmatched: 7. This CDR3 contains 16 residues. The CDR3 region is CASSQSSGGGQETQYF. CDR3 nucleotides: TGTGCCAGCAGCCAAAGCAGCGGGGGAGGGCAAGAGACCCAGTACTTC.

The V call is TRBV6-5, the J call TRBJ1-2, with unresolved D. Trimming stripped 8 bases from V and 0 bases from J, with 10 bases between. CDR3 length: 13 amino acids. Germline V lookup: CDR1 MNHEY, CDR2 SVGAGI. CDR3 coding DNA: TGTGCCAGCGGACTGTTTGCTAACTATGGCTACACCTTC. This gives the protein CASGLFANYGYTF.

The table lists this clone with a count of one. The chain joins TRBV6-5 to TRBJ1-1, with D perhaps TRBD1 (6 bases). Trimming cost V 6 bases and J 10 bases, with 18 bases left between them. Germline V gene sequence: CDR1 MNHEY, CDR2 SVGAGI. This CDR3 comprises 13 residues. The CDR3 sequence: CASRPEGGGRAFF. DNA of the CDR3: TGTGCCAGCAGACCCGAGGGGGGGGGCCGAGCTTTCTTT.

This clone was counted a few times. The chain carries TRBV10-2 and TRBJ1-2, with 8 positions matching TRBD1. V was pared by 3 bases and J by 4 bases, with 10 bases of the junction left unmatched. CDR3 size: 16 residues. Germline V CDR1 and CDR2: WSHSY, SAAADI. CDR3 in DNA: TGCGCCAGCAGTGAACAGCGTGGACAGGGCTTCTATGGCTACACCTTC. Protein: CASSEQRGQGFYGYTF.

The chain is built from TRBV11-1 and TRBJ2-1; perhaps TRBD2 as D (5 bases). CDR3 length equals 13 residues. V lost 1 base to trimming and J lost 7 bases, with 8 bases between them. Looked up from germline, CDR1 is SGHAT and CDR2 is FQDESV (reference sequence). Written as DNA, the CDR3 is TGTGCCAGCAGCTTAGTACCGGGGAATGAGCAGTTCTTC. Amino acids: CASSLVPGNEQFF.

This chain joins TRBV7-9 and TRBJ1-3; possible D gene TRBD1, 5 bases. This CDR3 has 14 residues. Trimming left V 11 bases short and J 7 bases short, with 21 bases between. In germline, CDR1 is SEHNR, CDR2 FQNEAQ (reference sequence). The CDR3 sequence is CAGLALGRSNTIYF. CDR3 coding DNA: TGTGCCGGCCTGGCTTTGGGGCGAAGTAACACCATATATTTT.

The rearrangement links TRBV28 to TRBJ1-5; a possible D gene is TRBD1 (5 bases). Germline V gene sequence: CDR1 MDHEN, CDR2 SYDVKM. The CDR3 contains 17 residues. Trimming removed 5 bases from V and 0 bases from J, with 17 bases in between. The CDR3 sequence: CASSLLGTQYSNQPQHF. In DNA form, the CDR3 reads TGTGCCAGCAGTCTCCTAGGGACTCAATATAGCAATCAGCCCCAGCATTTT.

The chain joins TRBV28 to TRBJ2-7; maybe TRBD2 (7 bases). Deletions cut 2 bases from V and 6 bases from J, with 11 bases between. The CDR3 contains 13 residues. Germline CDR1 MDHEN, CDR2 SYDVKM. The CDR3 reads CASSLGQRGEQYF. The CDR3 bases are TGTGCCAGCAGTTTAGGACAGCGGGGCGAGCAGTACTTC.

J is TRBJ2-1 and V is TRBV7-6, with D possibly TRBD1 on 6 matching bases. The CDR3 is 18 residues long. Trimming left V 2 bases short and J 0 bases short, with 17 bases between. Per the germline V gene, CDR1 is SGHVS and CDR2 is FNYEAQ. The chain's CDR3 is CASSLRSGTSSSYNEQFF. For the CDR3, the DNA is TGTGCCAGCAGCTTAAGGTCCGGGACATCCAGCTCCTACAATGAGCAGTTCTTC. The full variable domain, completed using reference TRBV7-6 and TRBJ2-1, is GAGVSQSPRYKVTKRGQDVALRCDPISGHVSLYWYRQALGQGPEFLTYFNYEAQQDKSGLPNDRFSAERPEGSISTLTIQRTEQRDSAMYRCASSLRSGTSSSYNEQFFGPGTRLTVL.

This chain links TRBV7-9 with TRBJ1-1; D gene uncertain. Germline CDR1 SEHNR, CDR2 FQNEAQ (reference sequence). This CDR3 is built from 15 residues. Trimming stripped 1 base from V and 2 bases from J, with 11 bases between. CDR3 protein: CASSLVAQLNTEAFF. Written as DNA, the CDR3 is TGTGCCAGCAGCTTAGTGGCACAGCTCAACACTGAAGCTTTCTTT.

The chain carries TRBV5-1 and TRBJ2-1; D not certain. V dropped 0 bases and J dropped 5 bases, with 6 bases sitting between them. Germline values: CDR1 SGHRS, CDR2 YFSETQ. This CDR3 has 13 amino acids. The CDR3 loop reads CASSLEVNNEQFF. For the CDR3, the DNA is TGCGCCAGCAGCTTGGAGGTCAACAATGAGCAGTTCTTC.

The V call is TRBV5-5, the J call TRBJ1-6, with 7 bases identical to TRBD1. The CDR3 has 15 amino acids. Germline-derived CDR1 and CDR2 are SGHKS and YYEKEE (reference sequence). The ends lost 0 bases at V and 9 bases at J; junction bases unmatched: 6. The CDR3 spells CASSLAEGGFSPLHF. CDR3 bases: TGTGCCAGCAGCTTGGCCGAAGGGGGCTTTTCACCCCTCCACTTT.

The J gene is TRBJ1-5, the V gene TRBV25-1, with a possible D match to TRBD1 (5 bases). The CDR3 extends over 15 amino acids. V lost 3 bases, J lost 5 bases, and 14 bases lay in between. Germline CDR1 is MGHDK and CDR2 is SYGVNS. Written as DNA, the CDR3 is TGTGCCAGCAGTGATAACCAGGGAGGGCATCAGCCCCAGCATTTT. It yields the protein CASSDNQGGHQPQHF.

The CDR3, as DNA: TGTGCCAGCAGTGAGACCGCGGCCAGGGGCGGCTACACCTTC. Translating gives CASSETAARGGYTF. The chain links TRBV2 to TRBJ1-2; D might be TRBD1 (6 bases). Trimming pared 3 bases from V and 8 bases from J, leaving 16 bases between. CDR1 and CDR2 from the germline V gene are SNHLY and FYNNEI. The CDR3 is 14 residues long.

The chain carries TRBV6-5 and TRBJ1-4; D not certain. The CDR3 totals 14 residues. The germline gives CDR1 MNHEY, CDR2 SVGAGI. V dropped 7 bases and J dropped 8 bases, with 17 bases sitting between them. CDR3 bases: TGTGCCAGCACCCCCGGACCCAGGCGGGAAAAACTGTTTTTT. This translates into CASTPGPRREKLFF.

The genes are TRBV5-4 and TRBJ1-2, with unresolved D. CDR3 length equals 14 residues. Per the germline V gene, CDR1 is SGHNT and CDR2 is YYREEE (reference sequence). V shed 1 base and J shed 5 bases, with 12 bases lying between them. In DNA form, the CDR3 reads TGTGCCAGCAGCTTGCGCTTGGTAAATTATGGCTACACCTTC. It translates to CASSLRLVNYGYTF.

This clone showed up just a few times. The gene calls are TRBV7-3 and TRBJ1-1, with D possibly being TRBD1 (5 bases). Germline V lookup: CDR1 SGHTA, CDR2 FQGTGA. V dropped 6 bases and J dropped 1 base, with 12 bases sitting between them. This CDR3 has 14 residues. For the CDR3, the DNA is TGTGCCAGCAGTCCAGGGAGGGGGAACACTGAAGCTTTCTTT. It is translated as CASSPGRGNTEAFF.